This T cell receptor beta chain was identified during a study of cytomegalovirus exposure and HLA in healthy donors (dated by TCRdb to the late 2010s). For context, the study as a whole: An earlier analysis of approximately 590 of the donors reported roughly 300 Gb of sequence data and more than 90 million unique TCR beta sequences from roughly 200 million T cells. Along with the approximately 620-subject first cohort, a separate validation cohort of some 130 different subjects was used. The study aimed to test whether signatures of past pathogen exposure could be identified by cataloging public T cell receptors. Alongside the repertoire data, information on donor age, sex, ethnicity and CMV serostatus was compiled. A handful of DR-DQ haplotypes were handled as single units for association and clustering because linkage in the cohort was strong. An early release that covered fewer than 750 HLA-typed donors contained approximately 300 gigabases of sequencing data and about 93 million unique TCR sequences. The T cell repertoires of 550 to 850 subjects were profiled by immunosequencing and related to cytomegalovirus serostatus. A later genetic analysis took genome-wide SNP genotypes for about 55% of the 666 donors and used that subset as a discovery cohort. Among over 350 genotyped donors of the cohort, an average of approximately 240,000 unique TCR beta nucleotide sequences were sequenced per donor, about a sixth of them non-productive. To decide whether each TCR beta V gene segment behaved as functional or pseudogenic, an earlier analysis of approximately 590 of the donors relied on high-throughput TCR beta sequencing. A later analysis re-examined previously published TCR beta repertoires from 610 or so donors and added high-resolution HLA genotyping to investigate patterns of TCR occurrence. Rather than using new phenotypic data, the later analysis identified candidate immune exposures from TCR beta sequences and from how often those sequences occurred across donors. HLA typing included class I and class II loci at four-digit resolution. Among the 398 genotyped donors, around 81% belonged to the genetic ancestry cluster associated with self-reported Caucasian donors. All discovery cohort repertoires had been generated on a single sequencing platform. High-throughput TCR immunosequencing, statistical association of individual TCRs with disease status, and machine learning were combined to predict cytomegalovirus infection status. Typing coverage differed by locus: A, B, C, DRB1 and DQB1 were typed in roughly 620-640 donors, DQA1 in around 500, DPA1 in approximately 600, and DPB1 in about 450. The investigation overall reported the following: The classifier was reported to diagnose cytomegalovirus status with high specificity and sensitivity in both the original cohort and the validation cohort. Because counts were too low, more than 15 rarely observed V segments, including chromosome 9 orphons, were left out of the earlier analysis of several hundred of the donors. The cohort was sequenced for TCR beta chains only, and without alpha or paired-chain data the features that could be detected were limited. In a later analysis, over 15,000 TCR beta sequences were associated with specific HLA alleles at a false discovery rate of 0.05. According to the authors, the approach could potentially be generalized to other disease states and immunological phenotypes. In a later analysis, the rate of TCR association differed among HLA loci, with DRB1 alleles having the most associated TCRs and HLA-C alleles having the fewest. A later analysis reported that several top co-occurrence clusters appeared linked to parvovirus B19, influenza, CMV and Epstein-Barr virus. In a later analysis, HLA-associated TCR beta chains were found to be more clonally expanded and to have lower generation probabilities than equally common non-associated chains. Strong co-occurrence of HLA alleles, especially DR and DQ, made assigning TCR associations to individual alleles difficult. While some public TCRs were present in many individuals, most TCR sequences turned up only very rarely across donors. Some IMGT-functional V segments, including TRBV6-2 and TRBV6-3, could not be distinguished by the 87-base-pair reads and were therefore excluded. A further reported finding was that TCR beta sequences accurately predicted the HLA-A and HLA-B alleles for most subjects in the first cohort. Because HLA typing was unavailable for some donors at each locus, only the typed subset was used in association tests. A later analysis found that most CMV-associated TCR beta chains appeared HLA-restricted, with HLA associations seemingly driven largely by CMV exposure. In a later genetic analysis, a missense DCLRE1C variant was associated with V-gene and J-gene trimming of TCR beta chains, and the association was replicated in an independent cohort. A few of the identified cytomegalovirus-associated TCR beta chains were confirmed in vitro to be specific for cytomegalovirus antigens. A group of highly shared sequence variants was considered likely to be a technical artifact of the sequencing pipeline. Sequencing depth was assumed to be roughly uniform across donors in the presence/absence analyses, though that assumption may not hold. In an earlier analysis of about 600 of the donors, most TCR beta V segments appeared in productive rearrangements about 90% or about 30% of the time, broadly matching IMGT annotations. According to a later genetic analysis, donors in an Asian-associated ancestry cluster had fewer N-insertions in productive TCRs than the approximately 700-donor mean. In the study, 150 to 200 TCR beta chains were listed as associated with cytomegalovirus. Correlated functional status among segregating V segments might reflect linkage disequilibrium, but an unknown experimental factor could not be ruled out. CMV serostatus was the only immune exposure information available for the cohort.

As concerns this clone: Its antigen is still unknown. Base qualities are not recorded, but no much larger clone differs from it by a single base.

The germline V gene encodes CDR1 MNHEY and CDR2 SMNVEV (reference sequence). Trimming leaves V shorter by 6 bases and J shorter by 6 bases, with the junction holding 15 bases beyond the gene matches. Reading from cysteine to phenylalanine, the CDR3 counts 19 amino acids. Only the CDR3 part of the read is kept: 57 bases, read in frame from the first base. Libraries were prepared through the immunoSEQ multiplex PCR assay. For the multiplex PCR, a mixture combining 60 forward primers for TCR Vbeta segments and 13 reverse primers for TCR Jbeta segments was used. The CDR3 region of rearranged TCR beta genes was amplified from genomic DNA with a multiplex PCR assay. The Illumina HiSeq System was used to sequence the amplified TCR beta libraries as 87-base-pair reads. The study's processing was this. A later analysis tallied 75 million to 95 million unique TCR beta chains across the 666 repertoires, and approximately 12 million of those chains were shared by two or more donors. To remove PCR and sequencing errors, raw reads were error-corrected and collapsed into unique sequences using a nearest-neighbor algorithm that merged closely related sequences. V, D and J gene segments were assigned by aligning CDR3 sequences to IMGT reference sequences. Each retained sequence needed at least a six-nucleotide match to both a V gene segment and a J gene segment. Rearrangements were called productive when the CDR3 lacked stop codons and stayed in frame with V and J; all others were non-productive. Following IMGT convention, CDR3 was defined as the stretch from the second conserved V-encoded cysteine up to the conserved J-encoded phenylalanine. The earlier analysis of about 590 of the donors excluded sequences that lacked an unambiguous match to a single V gene segment. An earlier analysis of a few hundred of the donors classified V segments as functional when productive rearrangements were above 56.7% and as segregating when the standard deviation between donors was above 5%. To diagnose cytomegalovirus status from the catalog of TCR beta chain sequences, a statistical classification framework was built. V and J gene assignment, in a later analysis, came from comparing TCR nucleotide sequences with IMGT/GENE-DB human TR gene sequences. The TCRdist pipeline was used in a later analysis to assign CDR3 sequences and most-parsimonious VDJ recombination scenarios. In a later analysis, every TCR beta chain was defined by the combination of its CDR3 amino acid sequence and its V-gene family, and reads without a unique V-gene family were dropped. As a way to deal with suspected cross-contamination and a sequencing artifact, a later analysis dropped approximately 570 nucleotide sequences that were highly shared and had low generation probability. In a later analysis, a clonal expansion index was calculated for each public chain from normalized within-repertoire ranks of inferred template counts. A later analysis computed generation probabilities with a VDJ recombination model fitted to out-of-frame rearrangements, and checked the results against IGoR. Hypergeometric tests were used in a later analysis to score TCR-TCR, TCR-HLA and TCR-CMV co-occurrence, with a repertoire-size bias correction applied to the TCR pairs. In a later analysis, false discovery rates were estimated by permuting HLA or CMV assignments 20 times. A later analysis grouped co-occurring TCRs with DBSCAN, adding TCRdist sequence similarity when clustering within HLA-allele-positive subsets. Repertoires with fewer than 30,000 or more than 120,000 public chains, plus five repertoires with anomalous nucleotide sharing, were excluded from co-occurrence clustering. This immuneACCESS table, as held by TCRdb, lists in-frame sequences with V and J called but not all clones. Of the missing ones, under half trace to an unresolved V gene in checked studies; the others have no known cause. Clonal size and the V and J genes are those of that table, whereas D and trimming came from the DNA. The sample table holds more than 80,000 clones, of which approximately 72% were seen once. 13% to 15% of the sample is taken by the ten largest.

The cohort consisted of some 730 healthy bone marrow donors. Cohort members were all nominally healthy when sampled, although unrecorded immune exposures were likely present. The donor was CMV seropositive and was included in the group of 290 or so seropositive cohort members. Each donor provided a peripheral blood sample, and peripheral blood mononuclear cells were used for TCR beta sequencing. Genomic DNA was extracted from the blood cell samples with the Qiagen DNeasy Blood Extraction Kit. This TCR was recovered from a woman in her seventies in good health and CMV-seropositive. Sample: PBMCs. The V gene is TRBV27 and the J gene is TRBJ2-2; TRBD2 fits 14 bases in the junction. The CDR3 protein: CASSSGTSGRSGHSGELFF. The nucleotides read TGTGCCAGCAGCTCCGGGACTAGCGGGAGATCTGGTCATTCCGGGGAGCTGTTTTTT.